This TCR beta chain comes out of a study of shared clonotypes between healthy human individuals. Whole-study context: CD4 naive and CD4 memory each took three plates per donor, while CD8 naive took two and CD8 memory one. Study-wide results and limits: Clonotypes which were not shared had lower generation probabilities than clonotypes that all four donors shared.

CD8 cells regarded as naive lacked CD45RO, were positively chosen for CCR7, and omitted terminally differentiated effector memory CD45RA+ cells. All donors were Caucasian adults living in Nashville, Tennessee. The authors split each subset's genomic DNA evenly across several immunoSEQ plates. Libraries were prepared by immunoSEQ multiplex PCR; TCRdb keeps only in-frame clonotypes and omits some of them. This table has under 600,000 clones, 95% to 98% appearing once. Looked up from germline, CDR1 is SGHRS and CDR2 is YFSETQ. The CDR3 runs 15 residues. J gave up 5 bases and V 3 bases, and 10 bases lay outside the gene matches. With regard to this clone: What it binds is not known.

The specimen was naive CD8+ T cells sorted from blood. This TCR derives from a man in his thirties or forties in good health. The chain uses TRBV5-1 and TRBJ2-7, with 8 bases identical to TRBD1. CDR3 sequence: CASSSSPGQAHEQYF. The CDR3 DNA follows: TGCGCCAGCAGCTCTTCTCCGGGACAGGCCCACGAGCAGTACTTC.